The rows below give T cell receptor beta chains drawn from one sample of a study of molecular identifiers for immune sequencing clone quantification. TCRdb recomputed calls from the PCR reads with MiXCR, one row per CDR3 protein. The sample has approximately 500,000 distinct CDR3 sequences, over 20% seen once. The sequencing sample was made of naive CD8+ T cells from blood, with Jurkat cell RNA spiked in. These receptors all come from a human donor in good health. Some libraries in this study had Jurkat cell RNA spiked in. The CDR3 runs from the conserved cysteine through the conserved F or W. The D gene is left open where the match is weak. Not all rows give a size; the values are once, few, many and, for expanded clones, a class.

j_call v_call d_call cdr3_length clone_size cdr3_nt cdr3_aa
TRBJ2-1 TRBV6-1 TRBD1 14 many TGTGCCAGCAGCCCGGGACAGGGTCTTGATGAGCAGTTCTTC CASSPGQGLDEQFF
TRBJ1-1 TRBV19 - 14 few TGTGCCAGTAGGGGGGTCGACAGGAACACTGAAGCTTTCTTT CASRGVDRNTEAFF
TRBJ1-2 TRBV3-1 - 16 few TGTGCCAGCAGCCCGGAGCGGGGGGATTTTAACTATGGCTACACCTTC CASSPERGDFNYGYTF
TRBJ1-4 TRBV30 - 11 - TGTGCCTGGAGTCGTAATGAAAAACTGTTTTTT CAWSRNEKLFF
TRBJ1-1 TRBV3-1 - 16 once TGTGCCAGCAGCCAGTCGCGGGGCGCTCGGAACACTGAAACTTTCTTT CASSQSRGARNTETFF
TRBJ2-5 TRBV5-1 TRBD2 15 many TGCGCCAGCAGCTTTGCTAGCGGGGGTCAAGAGACCCAGTACTTC CASSFASGGQETQYF
TRBJ2-5 TRBV11-2 TRBD1 15 many TGTGCCAGCAGCTTAGAAGGGGGCTGGCAAGAGACCCAGTACTTC CASSLEGGWQETQYF
TRBJ2-7 TRBV4-2 - 15 many TGTGCCAGCAGCCAAGGAAGGGGGGCGGGCTACGAGCAGTACTTC CASSQGRGAGYEQYF
TRBJ2-2 TRBV9 TRBD2 18 few TGTGCCAGCAGCGGGAGTGCGGGACTAGCGGGGGACACCGGGGAGCTGTTTTTT CASSGSAGLAGDTGELFF
TRBJ1-1 TRBV6-2/TRBV6-3 - 18 - TGTGCCAGCAGTTCCGGACCCAGCCCGGGAGGAGAGTACACTGAAGCTTTCTTT CASSSGPSPGGEYTEAFF
TRBJ1-2 TRBV20-1 - 12 few TGCAGCACCGAAAAAGCTAACTATGGCTACACCTTC CSTEKANYGYTF
TRBJ2-5 TRBV11-2 - 19 - TGTGCCAGCAGCTTAGTTTTCCCTCTTTCATCCGGCAGACAAGAGACCCAGTACTTC CASSLVFPLSSGRQETQYF
TRBJ2-7 TRBV7-6 - 16 - TGTGCCAGCAGCCTCTGGGGCTTAGCGGATGAAAGGGAGCAGTACTTC CASSLWGLADEREQYF
TRBJ2-1 TRBV10-1 - 14 few TGCGCCAGCAGTGCCCGGCCCGGCAACTATGAGCAGTTCTTC CASSARPGNYEQFF
TRBJ2-5 TRBV20-1 TRBD1 15 - TGCAGTGCTAGAGATTGGGGACAGGCACGAGAGACCCAGTACTTC CSARDWGQARETQYF
TRBJ2-5 TRBV6-2/TRBV6-3 TRBD2 13 few TGTGCCAGCACCATGGGGGGGGTCGGGACCCAGTACTTC CASTMGGVGTQYF
TRBJ2-7 TRBV5-5 TRBD2 18 many TGTGCCAGCAGCTTGCGGGGACTAGCGGGGGTCAGCTCCTACGAGCAGTACTTC CASSLRGLAGVSSYEQYF
TRBJ1-2 TRBV4-1 TRBD1 15 few TGCGCCAGCAGCCTTACTCAGGGGGGAGGCTATGGCTACACCTTC CASSLTQGGGYGYTF
TRBJ2-1 TRBV6-5 TRBD2 16 - TGTGCCAGCAGTTACTCGAGCGGGGACCTGGGGAGTGGGCAGTTCTTC CASSYSSGDLGSGQFF
TRBJ2-1 TRBV28 TRBD2 19 few TGTGCCAGCAGTTTGGGCGTCAGTAGCGGGAGAATGTTAGGCAATGAGCAGTTCTTC CASSLGVSSGRMLGNEQFF
TRBJ1-5 TRBV5-4 - 20 many TGTGCCAGCTACTATTACATAACTGGGCGTACAATCAATGACAATCAGCCCCAGCATTTT CASYYYITGRTINDNQPQHF
TRBJ2-1 TRBV4-1 TRBD2 16 - TGCGCCAGCAGCCCGGGACTAGCGGGGGGCGAGGGGGAGCAGTTCTTC CASSPGLAGGEGEQFF
TRBJ2-2 TRBV7-2 - 15 many TGTGCCAGCAGCCTTGAACACATGAACACCGGGGAGCTGTTTTTT CASSLEHMNTGELFF
TRBJ2-3 TRBV9 TRBD2 15 few TGTGCCAGCAGCGGATACGGGAGGGCCAGAGATACGCAGTATTTT CASSGYGRARDTQYF
TRBJ2-7 TRBV7-9 - 13 - TGTGCCAGCAGCCTACTGCTACAGGACGAGCAGTACTTC CASSLLLQDEQYF
TRBJ1-1 TRBV7-9 - 12 many TGTGCCAGCAGCTATAAGAACACTGAAGCTTTCTTT CASSYKNTEAFF
TRBJ2-3 TRBV7-7 TRBD1 13 - TGTGCCAGCAGCTTAGATCCGGGACAGACGCAGTATTTT CASSLDPGQTQYF
TRBJ2-1 TRBV7-9 - 12 - TGTGCCAGCGACCCCGGCTACAATGAGCAGTTCTTC CASDPGYNEQFF